The 14 T cell receptor beta chains reported below all come from one sample, sequenced in a study of T cell changes during pregnancy in multiple sclerosis (dated by TCRdb to about 2019). Libraries were made using the immunoSEQ multiplex PCR assay. Here the immuneACCESS table is served through TCRdb, limited to in-frame sequences with V and J called. Missing clones are a known gap in these copies; in checked studies unresolved V genes cover under half, and the rest lacks a known reason. The table for this sample lists tens of thousands of clones; roughly nine tenths of them were counted only once. 0.5% to 0.65% of the sample rests with the top ten. The sample was CD4+ T cells from peripheral blood mononuclear cells, taken in the first trimester of pregnancy. The receptor set was obtained from a female donor with multiple sclerosis, enrolled in a pregnancy study.

The chain couples TRBV5-5 to TRBJ1-2, with 11 nucleotides matching TRBD1. There are 14 residues in the CDR3. With 2 bases clipped from V and 5 bases from J, the junction kept 2 bases outside the gene matches. CDR1 SGHKS and CDR2 YYEKEE come from the germline V gene (reference sequence). CDR3 DNA: TGTGCCAGCAGCTTCGGACAGGGGGCTTATGGCTACACCTTC. Residues: CASSFGQGAYGYTF.

This chain joins TRBV7-2 and TRBJ2-1; D perhaps matches TRBD2 (5 bases). Trimming left V 4 bases short and J 2 bases short, with 15 bases between. Germline CDR1 reads SGHTA; CDR2 reads FQGNSA. The CDR3 totals 16 residues. The CDR3 spells CASSSVSGTTYNEQFF. The CDR3 DNA follows: TGTGCCAGCAGCTCCGTATCGGGAACCACCTACAATGAGCAGTTCTTC.

The chain recombines TRBV28 with TRBJ2-5; TRBD1 is a possible D gene (6 bases). Trimming took 5 bases from V and 2 from J, leaving 9 bases between them. This CDR3 region has 13 residues. Per germline, CDR1 MDHEN and CDR2 SYDVKM. CDR3 region: CASSTGQQETQYF. CDR3 coding DNA: TGTGCCAGCAGTACTGGACAGCAAGAGACCCAGTACTTC.

The chain has TRBV5-1 and TRBJ2-1; 8 bases line up with TRBD2. Trimming took 1 base from V and 3 from J; bases not matched to a gene: 6. Per the germline V gene, CDR1 is SGHRS and CDR2 is YFSETQ. The CDR3 has 16 amino acids. CDR3 DNA sequence: TGCGCCAGCAGCTTGTTGGTCGCGGGAGGCTACAATGAGCAGTTCTTC. Amino acid sequence: CASSLLVAGGYNEQFF.

This chain joins TRBV5-4 and TRBJ2-5; 9 bases are a match to TRBD1. Germline V gene lookup returns CDR1 SGHNT and CDR2 YYREEE (reference sequence). The CDR3 has 13 amino acids. With 4 bases clipped from V and 5 bases from J, the junction kept 3 bases outside the gene matches. CDR3 residues: CASSPQGAETQYF. The CDR3 nucleotides are TGTGCCAGCAGCCCACAGGGGGCGGAGACCCAGTACTTC.

CDR3 in amino acids: CASSFLEYNSPLHF. CDR3 in DNA: TGTGCCAGCAGCTTCCTGGAGTATAATTCACCCCTCCACTTT. The gene calls are TRBV7-2 and TRBJ1-6; D unresolved. The CDR3 is 14 residues long. Trimming cost V 3 bases and J 4 bases, with 7 bases left between them. CDR1 and CDR2 (germline): SGHTA, FQGNSA.

The gene calls are TRBV30 and TRBJ2-1; TRBD2 agrees at 8 bases. Per the germline V gene, CDR1 is GTSNPN and CDR2 is SVGIG (reference sequence). V was pared by 4 bases and J by 10 bases, with 9 bases of the junction left unmatched. This CDR3 spans 13 amino acids. The CDR3 spells CAWTPGLAREQFF. Here the CDR3 DNA reads TGTGCCTGGACCCCTGGACTAGCCCGGGAGCAGTTCTTC.

The count of this clone is one. The J gene is TRBJ2-1, the V gene TRBV9, with a weak D call TRBD1 (6 bases). Germline CDR1 is SGDLS and CDR2 is YYNGEE. The CDR3 totals 15 residues. V was pared by 0 bases and J by 5 bases, with 12 bases between. For the CDR3, the DNA is TGTGCCAGCAGCGTAGGGTCCAGGGGTGACAATGAGCAGTTCTTC. It encodes CASSVGSRGDNEQFF.

The J gene is TRBJ2-1, the V gene TRBV30; 7 bases match TRBD1. CDR1 and CDR2 from the germline V gene are GTSNPN and SVGIG (reference sequence). The CDR3 is 12 residues long. The trim removed 2 bases at V and 9 bases at J, leaving 4 bases unmatched. This chain's CDR3 is CAWSTQGTEQFF. The CDR3 DNA reads TGTGCCTGGAGTACACAGGGGACTGAGCAGTTCTTC.

The chain combines TRBV7-3 with TRBJ1-2; D is perhaps TRBD1 (6 bases). V was clipped by 5 bases and J by 3 bases, with 10 bases between them. The germline V gene encodes CDR1 SGHTA and CDR2 FQGTGA. The CDR3 consists of 13 residues. CDR3 bases: TGTGCCAGCAGCCCTGGACAGTACTATGGCTACACCTTC. This translates into CASSPGQYYGYTF. The full variable domain, in which reference TRBV7-3 and TRBJ1-2 provide the parts outside the CDR3, is GAGVSQTPSNKVTEKGKYVELRCDPISGHTALYWYRQSLGQGPEFLIYFQGTGAADDSGLPNDRFFAVRPEGSVSTLKIQRTERGDSAVYLCASSPGQYYGYTFGSGTRLTVV.

The chain couples TRBV19 to TRBJ1-1, with D hard to call. The germline CDR1 and CDR2 sequences are LNHDA and SQIVND (reference sequence). V lost 1 base to trimming and J lost 4 bases, with 19 bases between them. The CDR3 is 17 amino acids. The CDR3 region is CASSIVVGGMWSTEAFF. In DNA form, the CDR3 reads TGTGCCAGTAGTATAGTGGTCGGAGGGATGTGGAGCACTGAAGCTTTCTTT.

V is TRBV5-4 and J is TRBJ1-1, with no clear D. Germline V gene lookup returns CDR1 SGHNT and CDR2 YYREEE (reference sequence). CDR3 length: 17 amino acids. V lost 4 bases and J lost 0, with 19 bases in between. DNA of the CDR3: TGTGCCAGCAGCCCCTCAGGCCCGGGAGACATGAACACTGAAGCTTTCTTT. Translation: CASSPSGPGDMNTEAFF.

The chain uses TRBV19 and TRBJ1-5; TRBD1 matches at 7 bases. V was pared by 4 bases and J by 3 bases, with 6 bases of the junction left unmatched. CDR1 LNHDA and CDR2 SQIVND come from the germline V gene (reference sequence). CDR3 length equals 15 residues. The CDR3 nucleotides are TGTGCCAGTAGTAGGTCGGGACAGCTCAATCAGCCCCAGCATTTT. Amino acid sequence: CASSRSGQLNQPQHF.

V is TRBV14 and J is TRBJ2-1; 10 bases map to TRBD2. The CDR3 spans 15 residues. After removal of 1 base from V and 14 bases from J, the junction contained 11 bases not matched to a gene. The germline V gene has CDR1 SGHDN and CDR2 FVKESK. The CDR3 region is CASSQVASGRRVEFF. The CDR3 DNA is TGTGCCAGCAGCCAAGTGGCTAGCGGGAGAAGGGTTGAGTTCTTC. Full variable domain (rest looked up from reference TRBV14 and TRBJ2-1): EAGVTQFPSHSVIEKGQTVTLRCDPISGHDNLYWYRRVMGKEIKFLLHFVKESKQDESGMPNNRFLAERTGGTYSTLKVQPAELEDSGVYFCASSQVASGRRVEFFGPGTRLTVL.